The 28 T cell receptor beta chains below come from one sample, sequenced in a study of T cell responses to AZD1222 COVID-19 vaccine. TCRdb's copy holds only in-frame clones and misses some; the assay was immunoSEQ multiplex PCR. The repertoire holds about 84,000 clones, around nine tenths seen once, with 11% in the top ten. Sequenced here: peripheral blood, sampled 28 days after the second AZD1222 dose. These TCRs come from an adult who received the AZD1222 COVID-19 vaccine.

The chain combines TRBV19 with TRBJ1-5; D gene unclear. The CDR3 consists of 16 residues. The germline CDR1 and CDR2 sequences are LNHDA and SQIVND (reference sequence). The V and J ends lost 6 bases and 0 bases respectively, with 15 bases between them. The CDR3 loop reads CASSPSYAYSNQPQHF. CDR3 DNA sequence: TGTGCCAGTAGCCCCAGCTATGCTTATAGCAATCAGCCCCAGCATTTT.

The V call is TRBV13, the J call TRBJ2-7, with 8 bases identical to TRBD1. The CDR3 runs 15 residues. From germline, CDR1 is PRHDT and CDR2 FYEKMQ (reference sequence). V lost 5 bases to trimming and J lost 3 bases; unmatched junction nucleotides: 9. CDR3 amino acids: CASSPPGQAHYEQYF. The DNA of the CDR3 is TGTGCCAGCAGCCCCCCGGGACAGGCACACTACGAGCAGTACTTC.

The V call is TRBV2, the J call TRBJ1-3; 10 bases are shared with TRBD1. This CDR3 region has 15 residues. CDR1 is SNHLY and CDR2 is FYNNEI in the germline V gene. With 3 bases clipped from V and 4 bases from J, the junction kept 3 bases outside the gene matches. The CDR3: CASSETGGFGNTIYF. DNA of the CDR3: TGTGCCAGCAGTGAGACAGGGGGCTTCGGAAACACCATATATTTT. Full variable domain (remainder filled in from reference TRBV2 and TRBJ1-3): EPEVTQTPSHQVTQMGQEVILRCVPISNHLYFYWYRQILGQKVEFLVSFYNNEISEKSEIFDDQFSVERPDGSNFTLKIRSTKLEDSAMYFCASSETGGFGNTIYFGEGSWLTVV.

This sequence joins TRBV30 and TRBJ1-5; D not certain. V lost 0 bases and J 0 bases, leaving 6 bases between the germline ends. The V gene's germline CDR1 is GTSNPN and CDR2 SVGIG (reference sequence). The CDR3 totals 14 residues. The CDR3 here is CAWSVSVSNQPQHF. CDR3 nucleotide sequence: TGTGCCTGGAGTGTTTCCGTTAGCAATCAGCCCCAGCATTTT. Full variable domain (outside the CDR3, taken from reference TRBV30 and TRBJ1-5): SQTIHQWPATLVQPVGSPLSLECTVEGTSNPNLYWYRQAAGRGLQLLFYSVGIGQISSEVPQNLSASRPQDRQFILSSKKLLLSDSGFYLCAWSVSVSNQPQHFGDGTRLSIL.

The V call is TRBV2, the J call TRBJ2-2, with 9 positions matching TRBD1. The germline V gene has CDR1 SNHLY and CDR2 FYNNEI. V dropped 8 bases and J dropped 6; count of bases not matched to a gene: 13. CDR3 length equals 16 residues. CDR3 sequence: CASEARDREGSGELFF. The CDR3 DNA reads TGTGCCAGCGAGGCCCGGGACAGGGAGGGTTCCGGGGAGCTGTTTTTT.

V is TRBV5-8 and J is TRBJ1-5; no clear D gene. This CDR3 region has 15 residues. Per the germline V gene, CDR1 is SGHTS and CDR2 is YDEGEE. V lost 4 bases and J lost 1, with 12 bases in between. CDR3 sequence: CASSAFGVSNQPQHF. The CDR3 DNA reads as TGTGCCAGCAGCGCTTTTGGAGTGAGCAATCAGCCCCAGCATTTT.

This clone was counted once. DNA for the CDR3: TGTGCCAGCAGCTCAGGGGGGTTTAATGAGCAGTTCTTC. This translates into CASSSGGFNEQFF. The chain carries TRBV7-3 and TRBJ2-1, with a weak D call TRBD1 (7 bases). CDR1 and CDR2 from the germline V gene are SGHTA and FQGTGA. V was clipped by 4 bases and J by 7 bases, with 11 bases between them. This CDR3 comprises 13 residues.

The DNA of the CDR3 is TGTGCCAGCAGTTTCCACAGTTCCTATAGCACAGATACGCAGTATTTT. As protein: CASSFHSSYSTDTQYF. The V call is TRBV27, the J call TRBJ2-3; no definite D call. V lost 3 bases and J 0 bases, leaving 13 bases between the germline ends. Germline V lookup: CDR1 MNHEY, CDR2 SMNVEV (reference sequence). This CDR3 has 16 amino acids.

The rearrangement links TRBV19 to TRBJ2-3; 14 nucleotides agree with TRBD2. V lost 5 bases to trimming and J lost 2 bases; unmatched junction nucleotides: 9. The CDR3 is 18 amino acids. Germline CDR1 reads LNHDA; CDR2 reads SQIVND (reference sequence). In DNA, the CDR3 is TGTGCCAGTAGTTACCCCGGGACTAGCGGGGGATACACAGATACGCAGTATTTT. This sequence encodes CASSYPGTSGGYTDTQYF.

The chain employs TRBV5-6 and TRBJ2-1; 9 nucleotides match TRBD2. J lost 4 bases, V lost 3 bases, and 5 bases had no gene match. The CDR3 consists of 15 residues. Looked up from germline, CDR1 is SGHDT and CDR2 is YYEEEE. The CDR3 DNA is TGTGCCAGCAGCTCCCTAGCGGGGTTTTACAATGAGCAGTTCTTC. This encodes CASSSLAGFYNEQFF.

The genes are TRBV11-2 and TRBJ1-1; 8 bases match TRBD1. Germline-derived CDR1 and CDR2 are SGHAT and FQNNGV. CDR3 length equals 12 residues. V shed 5 bases, J shed 6 bases, and the junction held 2 bases outside the gene matches. CDR3 in amino acids: CASSPQGAEAFF. For the CDR3, the DNA is TGTGCCAGCAGCCCACAGGGGGCTGAAGCTTTCTTT.

The V call is TRBV4-1, the J call TRBJ2-5; no clear D. V lost 2 bases to trimming and J lost 5 bases, with 9 bases between them. Germline lookup yields CDR1 MGHRA and CDR2 YSYEKL. The CDR3 length is 13 residues. CDR3 region: CASSQNPRETQYF. DNA for the CDR3: TGCGCCAGCAGCCAAAATCCCCGGGAGACCCAGTACTTC.

V usage is TRBV5-6 and J usage is TRBJ2-3; D is undetermined. Trimming stripped 0 bases from V and 4 bases from J, with 3 bases between. The CDR3 loop spans 12 amino acids. CDR1 and CDR2 from the germline V gene are SGHDT and YYEEEE. The CDR3 is CASSLGADTQYF. The CDR3, as DNA: TGTGCCAGCAGCTTGGGCGCAGATACGCAGTATTTT.

The rearrangement joins TRBV2 to TRBJ1-2; possible D gene TRBD1, 6 bases. Germline CDR1 SNHLY, CDR2 FYNNEI. The CDR3 totals 14 residues. With 5 bases removed from V and 8 bases from J, the gap between germline ends came to 18 bases. The CDR3 reads CASSWDTQVLGYTF. CDR3 DNA: TGTGCCAGCAGTTGGGACACTCAGGTCCTGGGCTACACCTTC.

V and J are TRBV10-3 and TRBJ1-1, with 9 bases fitting TRBD1. The CDR3 length is 15 residues. CDR1 and CDR2 from the germline V gene are ENHRY and SYGVKD. After removal of 6 bases from V and 5 bases from J, the junction contained 10 bases not matched to a gene. The CDR3 coding sequence is TGTGCCATCAGACCATCACAGGGGGCCTTAACTGAAGCTTTCTTT. It translates to CAIRPSQGALTEAFF.

This chain connects TRBV5-4 to TRBJ1-1, with D unclear. CDR1 and CDR2 from the germline V gene are SGHNT and YYREEE (reference sequence). The CDR3 runs 14 residues. Trimming left V 0 bases short and J 1 base short, with 7 bases between. The CDR3 DNA reads as TGTGCCAGCAGCTTGGCGGCGAGGAACACTGAAGCTTTCTTT. This codes for CASSLAARNTEAFF.

The J gene is TRBJ2-5, the V gene TRBV5-1; D may correspond to TRBD1 or TRBD2 (5 bases each). V lost 4 bases and J lost 4, with 14 bases in between. CDR1 is SGHRS and CDR2 is YFSETQ in the germline V gene. This CDR3 spans 14 amino acids. CDR3 DNA sequence: TGCGCCAGCAGCCTAGGGACGGCGAGAGAGACCCAGTACTTC. As protein: CASSLGTARETQYF.

This chain links TRBV9 with TRBJ1-2, with 9 nucleotides matching TRBD1. Germline trimming cut 4 bases from V and 6 bases from J; bases unmatched to any gene: 10. This CDR3 spans 15 amino acids. The germline V gene encodes CDR1 SGDLS and CDR2 YYNGEE. CDR3 coding DNA: TGTGCCAGCAGCCCACGGGACAGGGTAATGAATGGCTACACCTTC. It encodes CASSPRDRVMNGYTF.

CDR3 region: CASSFRTVNYGYTF. The CDR3 DNA reads as TGTGCCAGCAGCTTTCGGACAGTTAACTATGGCTACACCTTC. The chain combines TRBV7-2 with TRBJ1-2; TRBD1 might be the D (6 bases). CDR1 and CDR2 from the germline V gene are SGHTA and FQGNSA. V dropped 3 bases and J dropped 1 base, with 9 bases sitting between them. The CDR3 covers 14 residues.

The V gene is TRBV3-1 (or the pseudogene TRBV3-2), the J gene TRBJ1-1, with D possibly being TRBD1 (6 bases). In germline, CDR1 is LGHDT, CDR2 YNNKEL (reference sequence). The CDR3 sequence is 14 residues long. Between the trimmed V and J ends, which lost 4 bases and 4 bases, there was a span of 13 bases. The CDR3 is CASSRTGTGTEAFF. CDR3 DNA sequence: TGTGCCAGCAGCCGAACAGGGACGGGCACTGAAGCTTTCTTT.

The chain is built from TRBV7-8 and TRBJ2-7; D is perhaps TRBD1 (6 bases). Germline CDR1 SGHVS, CDR2 FQNEAQ. This CDR3 is 14 amino acids long. Trimming took 1 base from V and 1 from J, leaving 8 bases between them. CDR3 loop: CASSLGTASYEQYF. The CDR3 DNA reads as TGTGCCAGCAGCTTAGGGACAGCTTCCTACGAGCAGTACTTC.

The chain uses TRBV7-2 and TRBJ2-7; TRBD2 agrees at 10 bases. V dropped 4 bases and J dropped 4; count of bases not matched to a gene: 10. The CDR3 covers 16 residues. From germline, CDR1 is SGHTA and CDR2 FQGNSA. CDR3 nucleotide sequence: TGTGCCAGCAGCTCCAGCGGGGGGGCTCAATTTTACGAGCAGTACTTC. Protein sequence: CASSSSGGAQFYEQYF.

The genes are TRBV27 and TRBJ2-2; no clear D gene. V was trimmed by 5 bases and J by 5 bases, leaving 12 bases between them. This CDR3 contains 14 residues. The germline V gene encodes CDR1 MNHEY and CDR2 SMNVEV (reference sequence). Written as DNA, the CDR3 is TGTGCCAGCAGTCCCAGGACCAGGACCGGGGAGCTGTTTTTT. It is translated as CASSPRTRTGELFF.

This CDR3 reads CATSDQDSGANVLTF. DNA for the CDR3: TGTGCCACCAGTGATCAGGACTCTGGGGCCAACGTCCTGACTTTC. The rearrangement links TRBV24-1 to TRBJ2-6; D not certain. V dropped 3 bases and J dropped 0 bases, with 5 bases sitting between them. The germline V gene encodes CDR1 KGHDR and CDR2 SFDVKD. The CDR3 has 15 amino acids.

This sequence joins TRBV5-1 and TRBJ2-5, with unresolved D. CDR1 and CDR2 (germline): SGHRS, YFSETQ. The CDR3 extends over 13 amino acids. V dropped 7 bases and J dropped 4 bases, with 14 bases sitting between them. CDR3 nucleotide sequence: TGCGCCAGCTGGCCAGGCACCGGAGAGACCCAGTACTTC. Protein sequence: CASWPGTGETQYF.

The CDR3 loop is CASSPRQGAKNIQYF. CDR3 nucleotide sequence: TGTGCCAGCAGCCCTCGACAGGGGGCTAAAAACATTCAGTACTTC. The chain combines TRBV5-6 with TRBJ2-4; 10 nucleotides align to TRBD1. The germline V gene has CDR1 SGHDT and CDR2 YYEEEE. Germline trimming cut 4 bases from V and 4 bases from J; bases unmatched to any gene: 5. The length of the CDR3 is 15 residues.

CDR3 bases: TGTGCCAGCAGCGCCCGACAGGGGCCTCACGAGCAGTACTTC. Translating gives CASSARQGPHEQYF. The gene calls are TRBV21-1 and TRBJ2-7; TRBD1 is taken as the D call from the table, unchecked against the DNA. TRBV21-1 is deemed a pseudogene. The length of the CDR3 is 14 residues.

A single count supports this clone. The genes are TRBV19 and TRBJ1-5, with 7 bases lining up with TRBD1. CDR3 size: 15 residues. The V gene end was trimmed by 5 bases and the J gene end by 9 bases; junction bases not matched to a gene: 13. Germline loops: CDR1 LNHDA, CDR2 SQIVND (reference sequence). CDR3 DNA: TGTGCCAGTAGTCTCAGGGGGGAGTCCTTGATGCCCCAGCATTTT. This gives the protein CASSLRGESLMPQHF. Combining the CDR3 with reference TRBV19 and TRBJ1-5 gives the whole variable domain DGGITQSPKYLFRKEGQNVTLSCEQNLNHDAMYWYRQDPGQGLRLIYYSQIVNDFQKGDIAEGYSVSREKKESFPLTVTSAQKNPTAFYLCASSLRGESLMPQHFGDGTRLSIL.